This T cell receptor beta chain comes out of a study of PD-1 blockade in mismatch repair-deficient tumors. Findings of the study overall: Tumor-resident clones, often absent from pretreatment blood, expanded after pembrolizumab and then contracted.

PCR or immunohistochemistry showed mismatch repair deficiency in every enrolled patient. Comments on this clone: As yet, its antigen is unknown.

The data were produced by immunoSEQ multiplex PCR, yet TCRdb's version contains in-frame clones alone and is incomplete. The sample carries about 35,000 clones, approximately 80% recorded once. The CDR3 runs to 12 residues. From germline, CDR1 is SGHNT and CDR2 YENEEA. Trimming stripped 5 bases from V and 4 bases from J, with 8 bases between. This sequence joins TRBV11-3 and TRBJ2-5, with a tentative D call TRBD2 (5 bases). The sequencing here drew on PBMCs, taken roughly 6 weeks after starting pembrolizumab. This clonotype was obtained from an adult with mismatch repair-deficient cancer. CDR3 protein: CASSRTGETQYF. The DNA of the CDR3 is TGTGCCAGCAGCCGGACTGGAGAGACCCAGTACTTC.